This TCR beta chain is from a study of regulatory T cells in long-lasting Graves disease. Time point: persistent/refractory GD, antithyroid drugs over 5 years with positive TRAb. RNA isolated from PBMCs was used to make the TCR library. iRepertoire HTBI primers and Arm-PCR of CDR3 regions built TCR beta libraries. TCRdb analysed the multiplex PCR reads with MiXCR anew, one entry per CDR3 protein. In the table there are approximately 690,000 distinct CDR3 sequences, 30% of which are singletons. The CDR3 spans 15 residues. The germline V gene has CDR1 SQVTM and CDR2 ANQGSEA. Trimming pared 4 bases from V and 4 bases from J, leaving 19 bases between.

The sample was peripheral blood mononuclear cells (PBMCs), taken when the disease was refractory, from a patient treated with antithyroid drugs. The source is a female donor with Graves disease. The gene calls are TRBV29-1 and TRBJ1-2; tentatively, D is TRBD1 (6 bases). The CDR3 loop is CSVGGRGARGYGYTF. Written as DNA, the CDR3 is TGCAGCGTTGGCGGTCGGGGGGCGCGTGGCTATGGCTACACCTTC.